One and the same sample provided the 2 T cell receptor beta chains below, sequenced in a study of response to subunit inactivated influenza vaccine. Each CDR3 protein gets one entry after TCRdb re-called the RT-PCR reads with MiXCR. The profile shows 600,000 to 700,000 distinct CDR3 sequences, around 15% of them singletons. The source material was PBMCs from blood, sampled roughly 15 days before vaccination. The receptors originated from a man aged 50 to 60 who received an inactivated influenza vaccine.

This chain connects TRBV20-1 to TRBJ2-6, with D perhaps TRBD1 (5 bases). Germline values: CDR1 DFQATT, CDR2 SNEGSKA (reference sequence). CDR3 length: 18 amino acids. Trimming stripped 0 bases from V and 4 bases from J, with 19 bases between. The CDR3 reads CSARDRWQGRSGANVLTF. The CDR3 DNA follows: TGCAGTGCTAGAGATAGATGGCAGGGTAGGTCAGGGGCCAACGTCCTGACTTTC.

This clonotype was seen a handful of times. The rearrangement joins TRBV18 to TRBJ2-4, with 9 positions matching TRBD1. Germline CDR1 reads KGHSH; CDR2 reads LQKENI. The CDR3 spans 16 residues. Losses at the gene ends were 3 bases for V and 1 base for J; bases not matched to a gene: 4. The CDR3 region has the DNA TGTGCCAGCTCACCTACAGGGGGCACGGCCAAAAACATTCAGTACTTC. Its translation is CASSPTGGTAKNIQYF.